The 7 T cell receptor beta chains below were found in one sample sequenced in a study of blood T cell repertoires in COVID-19. Only in-frame clones appear in the TCRdb table, and some are missing; sequencing was by immunoSEQ multiplex PCR. The sample shows under 110,000 clones, approximately 92% of them seen only once. The source material was peripheral blood. Receptors were obtained from a man aged 45-65 years with active COVID-19.

The chain links TRBV30 to TRBJ2-1; possibly TRBD2 for D (5 bases). CDR1 and CDR2 (germline): GTSNPN, SVGIG (reference sequence). This CDR3 is built from 13 residues. V lost 1 base and J 7 bases, leaving 11 bases between the germline ends. CDR3 amino acids: CAWSGARGNEQFF. DNA for the CDR3: TGTGCCTGGAGTGGGGCCCGGGGAAATGAGCAGTTCTTC. Combining the CDR3 with reference TRBV30 and TRBJ2-1 gives the whole variable domain SQTIHQWPATLVQPVGSPLSLECTVEGTSNPNLYWYRQAAGRGLQLLFYSVGIGQISSEVPQNLSASRPQDRQFILSSKKLLLSDSGFYLCAWSGARGNEQFFGPGTRLTVL.

The chain employs TRBV19 and TRBJ1-4; 8 bases line up with TRBD1. The germline CDR1 and CDR2 sequences are LNHDA and SQIVND (reference sequence). The CDR3 is made up of 14 amino acids. The V segment lost 7 bases and the J segment 7 bases; nucleotides outside the gene matches: 8. The CDR3 region is CASKVQGAIEKLFF. In nucleotides, the CDR3 is TGTGCCAGTAAGGTGCAGGGGGCGATTGAAAAACTGTTTTTT.

The rearrangement links TRBV6-2 or TRBV6-3 to TRBJ2-1; TRBD1 aligns across 9 bases. This CDR3 contains 16 residues. Trimming removed 2 bases from V and 6 bases from J; junction bases left unmatched: 8. Germline V gene lookup returns CDR1 MNHEY and CDR2 SVGEGT. The CDR3 DNA reads TGTGCCAGCAGTTACCCCGGGACAGGGAAATTCAATGAGCAGTTCTTC. Translating gives CASSYPGTGKFNEQFF.

The chain employs TRBV19 and TRBJ2-6; D unclear. CDR1 is LNHDA, CDR2 SQIVND, per germline (reference sequence). V shed 3 bases and J shed 4 bases, with 4 bases lying between them. This CDR3 has 13 amino acids. CDR3 in amino acids: CASSMAGANVLTF. CDR3 nucleotide sequence: TGTGCCAGTAGTATGGCCGGGGCCAACGTCCTGACTTTC.

This sequence joins TRBV28 and TRBJ1-2; 7 nucleotides align to TRBD1. CDR3 length: 14 amino acids. CDR1 is MDHEN, CDR2 SYDVKM, per germline. With 8 bases clipped from V and 3 bases from J, the junction kept 9 bases outside the gene matches. The DNA for the CDR3 is TGTGCCAGCTCGGAACAGGGGAGGCACTATGGCTACACCTTC. Translating gives CASSEQGRHYGYTF.

This clone qualifies as medium-sized. The chain couples TRBV28 to TRBJ2-5; D possibly corresponds to TRBD2 (6 bases). V was cut by 8 bases and J by 3 bases, with 13 bases left in between. The CDR3 is made up of 13 amino acids. In germline, CDR1 is MDHEN, CDR2 SYDVKM. In DNA, the CDR3 is TGTGCCAGCGGAGGGGTGTCCGAAGAGACCCAGTACTTC. This sequence encodes CASGGVSEETQYF.

This clone appeared a single time. V gene TRBV10-1 combines with J gene TRBJ1-5; weak D call: TRBD1 (5 bases). The length of the CDR3 is 17 residues. V dropped 2 bases and J dropped 0 bases, with 14 bases sitting between them. Germline V lookup: CDR1 WNHNN, CDR2 SYGVQD (reference sequence). CDR3: CASSEPKGPYSNQPQHF. CDR3 sequence (DNA): TGCGCCAGCAGTGAGCCGAAGGGGCCTTATAGCAATCAGCCCCAGCATTTT.